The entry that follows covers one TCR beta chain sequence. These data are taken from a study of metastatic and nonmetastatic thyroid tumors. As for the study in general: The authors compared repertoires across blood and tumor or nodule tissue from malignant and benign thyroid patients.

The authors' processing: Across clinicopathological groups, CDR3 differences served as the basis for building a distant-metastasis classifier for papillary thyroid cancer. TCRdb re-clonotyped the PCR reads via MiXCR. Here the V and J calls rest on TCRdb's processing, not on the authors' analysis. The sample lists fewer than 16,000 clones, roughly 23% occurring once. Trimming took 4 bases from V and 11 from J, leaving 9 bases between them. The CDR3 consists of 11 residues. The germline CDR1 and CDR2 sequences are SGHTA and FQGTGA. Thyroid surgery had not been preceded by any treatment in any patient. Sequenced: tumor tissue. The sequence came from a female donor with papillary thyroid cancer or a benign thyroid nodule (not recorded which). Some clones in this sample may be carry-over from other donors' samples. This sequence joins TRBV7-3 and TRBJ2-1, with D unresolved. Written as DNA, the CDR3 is TGTGCCAGCAGCTCCGGACGAAAGCAGTTCTTC. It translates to CASSSGRKQFF.